Detailed here is one TCR beta chain. The antigen is undetermined. The entry originates in a study of human T cells and chemical hapten exposure. The CDR3 consists of 12 residues. Trimming pared 0 bases from V and 13 bases from J, leaving 10 bases between. Germline CDR1 is SGHAT and CDR2 is FQNNGV. As the library was built, unique molecular identifiers were attached to individual cDNA molecules. TCRdb redid the calling of the RACE reads with MiXCR, one entry per CDR3 protein. In the table there are about 54,000 distinct CDR3 sequences, 9.5% to 10% of which are singletons. As for time point: patch test 2, 6 weeks after DPC sensitization. Treatment of the sample: therapeutic diphenylcyclopropenone sensitization with weekly scalp DPC. Drawing of blood took place ahead of applying each patch test. Study-level points and caveats: Controls had significantly fewer large CDR3 similarity clusters than were formed by expanded TCRs. No alteration of TCRs above 1 in 1000 frequency was seen with DPC sensitization.

The receptor was isolated from a woman in her forties or fifties with alopecia areata. Some clones in this sample may be carry-over from other donors' samples. The sequencing here drew on whole blood, taken in connection with sensitization to the hapten diphenylcyclopropenone (DPC). The gene calls are TRBV11-2 and TRBJ2-1; perhaps TRBD1 as D (6 bases). The CDR3 DNA sequence: TGTGCCAGCAGCTTAGAAACAGGGATACAGTTCTTC. Protein product: CASSLETGIQFF.